What follows is one T cell receptor beta chain and its context. As yet, its antigen is unknown. Isolated RNA was reverse transcribed in full, so expressed TCRB transcripts were sequenced. The repertoire was sequenced with immunoSEQ multiplex PCR; TCRdb's copy has only in-frame clones and lacks some. The sample shows more than 100,000 clones, 7.5% to 9.5% of them seen only once. This record comes from a study of beta chain features in type 1 diabetes. Study-level points and caveats: TCRB CDR3s were moderately but significantly shorter in Type 1 diabetes patients in all four CD4+ subsets. VDJ junctions sequenced from type 1 diabetes patients showed fewer insertions and more deletions.

The germline V and J ends were trimmed by 4 bases and 0 bases, with 9 bases remaining between them. Germline V gives CDR1 KGHSH, CDR2 LQKENI. The CDR3 is made up of 14 amino acids. This chain uses TRBV18 with TRBJ1-1; tentatively, D is TRBD1 (6 bases). Sequenced sample: central memory CD4+ T cells from blood. This receptor was obtained from a young man with type 1 diabetes. The CDR3, as DNA: TGTGCCAGCTCACGAGACAGGATGAACACTGAAGCTTTCTTT. Its protein is CASSRDRMNTEAFF.